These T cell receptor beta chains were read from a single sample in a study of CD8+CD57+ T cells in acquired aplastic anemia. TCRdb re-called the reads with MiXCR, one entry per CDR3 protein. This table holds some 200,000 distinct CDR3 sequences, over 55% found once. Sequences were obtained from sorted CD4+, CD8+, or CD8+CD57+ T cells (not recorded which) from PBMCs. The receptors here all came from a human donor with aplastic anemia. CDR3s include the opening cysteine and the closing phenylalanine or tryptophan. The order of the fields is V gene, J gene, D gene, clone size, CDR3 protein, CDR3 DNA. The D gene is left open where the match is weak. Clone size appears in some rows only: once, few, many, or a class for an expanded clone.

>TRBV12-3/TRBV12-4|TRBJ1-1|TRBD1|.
CASSYSRGNTGAFF
TGTGCCAGCAGTTACTCCAGGGGGAACACTGGAGCTTTCTTT
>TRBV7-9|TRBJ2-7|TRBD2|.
CASSFSGGTYEQYF
TGTGCCAGCAGCTTCTCCGGGGGGACCTACGAGCAGTACTTC
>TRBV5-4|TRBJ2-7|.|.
CASSESGRYEQYF
TGTGCCAGCAGCGAGAGTGGGAGATACGAGCAGTACTTC
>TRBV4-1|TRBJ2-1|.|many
CASSQVGATHNEQFF
TGCGCCAGCAGCCAAGTGGGAGCAACCCACAATGAGCAGTTCTTC
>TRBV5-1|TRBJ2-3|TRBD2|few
CASSSGLATDTQYF
TGCGCCAGCAGCTCGGGACTAGCAACAGATACGCAGTATTTT
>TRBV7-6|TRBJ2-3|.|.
CASSPQMADTQYF
TGTGCCAGCAGCCCCCAGATGGCAGATACGCAGTATTTT
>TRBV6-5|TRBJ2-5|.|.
CASSYSSGTPQETQYF
TGTGCCAGCAGTTACAGTTCAGGGACACCTCAAGAGACCCAGTACTTC
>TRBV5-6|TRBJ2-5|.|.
CASSLGAGEAKTQYF
TGTGCCAGCAGCTTGGGGGCTGGTGAGGCAAAGACCCAGTACTTC
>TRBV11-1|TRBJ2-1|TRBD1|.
CASSVAGGGYEQFF
TGTGCCAGCAGCGTCGCAGGGGGCGGATATGAGCAGTTCTTC
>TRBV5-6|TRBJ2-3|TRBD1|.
CASSPRDRGRSDTQYF
TGTGCCAGCAGCCCCAGGGACAGGGGGCGCTCAGATACGCAGTATTTT
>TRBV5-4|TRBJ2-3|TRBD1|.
CASSQGQGTDTQYF
TGTGCCAGCAGCCAGGGACAGGGCACAGATACGCAGTATTTT
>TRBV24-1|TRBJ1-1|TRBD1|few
CATSDYRGIEAFF
TGTGCCACCAGTGACTACAGGGGGATTGAAGCTTTCTTT
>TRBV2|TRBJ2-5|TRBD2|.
CASSTSGGGVEAQYF
TGTGCCAGCAGTACTAGCGGGGGGGGTGTGGAGGCCCAGTACTTC
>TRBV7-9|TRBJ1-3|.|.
CASSLDRAGGNTIYF
TGTGCCAGCAGCTTAGATCGGGCAGGGGGAAACACCATATATTTT
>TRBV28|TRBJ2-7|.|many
CASSLSTHEQYF
TGTGCCAGCAGTTTATCAACTCACGAGCAGTACTTC
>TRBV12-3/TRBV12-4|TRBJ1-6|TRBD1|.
CASSSTGVGSPLHF
TGTGCCAGCAGCTCTACAGGGGTGGGTTCACCCCTCCACTTT
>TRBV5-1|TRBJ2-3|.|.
CASSSGTTFSTDTQYF
TGCGCCAGCAGCTCCGGGACAACGTTTAGCACAGATACGCAGTATTTT
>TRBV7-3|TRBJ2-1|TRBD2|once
CASNPSRLAGTNEQFF
TGTGCCAGCAACCCCTCCAGACTAGCGGGGACCAATGAGCAGTTCTTC
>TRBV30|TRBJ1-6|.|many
CAWSVGVEKSSYNSPLHF
TGTGCCTGGAGTGTTGGAGTGGAGAAGAGCTCCTATAATTCACCCCTCCACTTT
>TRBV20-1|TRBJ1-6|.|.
CSARDGQATQIQGLHF
TGCAGTGCTAGAGATGGGCAGGCCACCCAAATTCAAGGCCTCCACTTT
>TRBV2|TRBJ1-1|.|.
CASSPPVSRGNTEAFF
TGTGCCAGCAGTCCCCCCGTTTCCAGGGGGAACACTGAAGCTTTCTTT
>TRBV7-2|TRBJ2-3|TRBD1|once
CASSSAPGQGDTQYF
TGTGCCAGCAGCTCCGCTCCCGGACAGGGTGATACGCAGTATTTT
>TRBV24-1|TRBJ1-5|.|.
CATSDPTLPHGQPQHF
TGTGCCACCAGTGATCCCACCCTTCCCCATGGTCAGCCCCAGCATTTT
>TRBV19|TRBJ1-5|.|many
CASSIEPGAQPQHF
TGTGCCAGTAGTATAGAGCCAGGGGCTCAGCCCCAGCATTTT
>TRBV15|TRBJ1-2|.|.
CATSRDSRAGYTF
TGTGCCACCAGCAGGGATTCCAGGGCTGGCTACACCTTC
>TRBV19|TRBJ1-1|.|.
CASSIDTGPNTEAFF
TGTGCCAGTAGTATAGATACAGGGCCGAACACTGAAGCTTTCTTT
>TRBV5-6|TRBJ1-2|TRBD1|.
CASSFEYRGYGYTF
TGTGCCAGCAGCTTTGAGTACAGGGGATATGGCTACACCTTC
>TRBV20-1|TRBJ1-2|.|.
CSARVGSYGYTF
TGCAGTGCTAGAGTTGGTTCCTATGGCTACACCTTC
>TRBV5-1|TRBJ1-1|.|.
CASTKDSIYEAFF
TGCGCCAGCACCAAGGACAGCATCTATGAAGCTTTCTTT
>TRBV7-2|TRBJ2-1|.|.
CASSRTPRAYNEQFF
TGTGCCAGCAGCCGTACACCCAGGGCCTACAATGAGCAGTTCTTC
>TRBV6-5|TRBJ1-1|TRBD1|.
CASSFTGVTEAFF
TGTGCCAGCAGTTTTACAGGGGTCACTGAAGCTTTCTTT
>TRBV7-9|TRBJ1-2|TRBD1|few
CASSPSSTGGNYGYTF
TGTGCCAGCAGCCCCTCCTCCACAGGGGGGAACTATGGCTACACCTTC
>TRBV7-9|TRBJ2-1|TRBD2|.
CASSSRVLAGLNEQFF
TGTGCCAGCAGCTCACGCGTACTAGCGGGCCTCAATGAGCAGTTCTTC
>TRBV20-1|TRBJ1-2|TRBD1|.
CSAREGTGEVGGYTF
TGCAGTGCTAGAGAGGGGACAGGGGAGGTAGGAGGCTACACCTTC
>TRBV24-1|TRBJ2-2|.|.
CATSDGGVIGELFF
TGTGCCACCAGTGATGGTGGTGTGATCGGGGAGCTGTTTTTT
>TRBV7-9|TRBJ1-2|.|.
CASSARSHGYTF
TGTGCCAGCAGCGCTCGATCCCATGGCTACACCTTC
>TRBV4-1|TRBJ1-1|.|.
CASSHLNTEAFF
TGCGCCAGCAGCCACCTCAACACTGAAGCTTTCTTT
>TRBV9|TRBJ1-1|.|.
CASSARVSGETEAFF
TGTGCCAGCAGCGCTCGGGTGAGTGGGGAAACTGAAGCTTTCTTT